The clone carrying this T cell receptor beta chain has just a few counts. Its specificity is unknown. This entry comes from a study of cytomegalovirus exposure and HLA in healthy donors. Whole-study results and caveats: It has been reported that TCR beta sequences accurately predicted the HLA-A and HLA-B alleles of most subjects. While the bulk of TCR sequences proved rare, some public TCRs turned up in many donors. Listed as cytomegalovirus-associated were 150 or so TCR beta chains.

A multiplex PCR was run with 60 Vbeta primers and 13 Jbeta primers. Using immunoSEQ multiplex PCR, the repertoire was profiled, and TCRdb retains in-frame clones only, with some absent. This table holds 150,000 to 200,000 clones, roughly three quarters found once. There are 16 residues in the CDR3. V lost 2 bases and J lost 4; bases outside the gene matches: 5. The germline gives CDR1 SGHTA, CDR2 FQGTGA. This sequence joins TRBV7-3 and TRBJ2-1; TRBD2 agrees at 10 bases. This clonotype was sampled from a man aged 18 to 30 in good health and CMV-seropositive. Sequencing used PBMCs. The CDR3 DNA reads as TGTGCCAGCAGCTTACTAGGACTAGCGGATTACAATGAGCAGTTCTTC. The encoded protein is CASSLLGLADYNEQFF.